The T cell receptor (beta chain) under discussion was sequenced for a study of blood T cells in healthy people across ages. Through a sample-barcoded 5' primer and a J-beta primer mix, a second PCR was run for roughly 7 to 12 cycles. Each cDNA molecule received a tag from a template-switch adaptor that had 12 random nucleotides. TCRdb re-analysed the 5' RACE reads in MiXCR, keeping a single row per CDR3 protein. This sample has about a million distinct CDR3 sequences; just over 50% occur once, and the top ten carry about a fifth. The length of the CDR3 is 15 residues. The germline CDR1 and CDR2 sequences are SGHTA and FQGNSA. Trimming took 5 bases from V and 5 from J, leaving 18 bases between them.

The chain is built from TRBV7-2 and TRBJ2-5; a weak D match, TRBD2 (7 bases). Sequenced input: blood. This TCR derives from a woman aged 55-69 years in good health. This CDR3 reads CASSAKGGSSETQYF. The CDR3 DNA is TGTGCCAGCAGCGCCAAGGGGGGGTCCAGTGAGACCCAGTACTTC.